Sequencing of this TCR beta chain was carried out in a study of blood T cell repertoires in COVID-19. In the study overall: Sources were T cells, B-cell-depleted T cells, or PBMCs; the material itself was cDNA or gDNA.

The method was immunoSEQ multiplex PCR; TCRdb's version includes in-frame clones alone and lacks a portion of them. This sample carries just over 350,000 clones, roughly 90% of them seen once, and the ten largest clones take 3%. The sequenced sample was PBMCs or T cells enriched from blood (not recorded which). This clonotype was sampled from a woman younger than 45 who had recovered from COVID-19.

CDR3 loop: CASSLATGWITEAFF. DNA for the CDR3: TGTGCCAGCAGCTTGGCCACAGGTTGGATTACTGAAGCTTTCTTT. The rearrangement uses TRBV5-6 and TRBJ1-1, with D possibly being TRBD1 (5 bases). V dropped 0 bases and J dropped 5 bases, with 14 bases sitting between them. The V gene's germline CDR1 is SGHDT and CDR2 YYEEEE. The CDR3 sequence is 15 residues long.